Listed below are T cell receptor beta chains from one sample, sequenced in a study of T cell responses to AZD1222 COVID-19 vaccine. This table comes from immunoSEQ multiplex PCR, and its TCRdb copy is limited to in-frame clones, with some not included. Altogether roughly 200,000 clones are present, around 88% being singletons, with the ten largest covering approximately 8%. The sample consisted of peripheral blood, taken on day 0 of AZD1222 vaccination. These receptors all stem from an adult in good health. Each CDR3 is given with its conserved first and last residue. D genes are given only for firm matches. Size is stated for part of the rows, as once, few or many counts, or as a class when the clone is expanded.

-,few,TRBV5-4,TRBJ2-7,CASSSRDNYEQYF,TGTGCCAGCAGCTCCCGGGACAACTACGAGCAGTACTTC
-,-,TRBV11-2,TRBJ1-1,CASSLDQGRWDTEAFF,TGTGCCAGCAGCTTAGATCAAGGAAGATGGGACACTGAAGCTTTCTTT
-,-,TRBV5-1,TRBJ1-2,CASSLGPEDYGYTF,TGCGCCAGCAGCTTGGGCCCGGAGGACTATGGCTACACCTTC
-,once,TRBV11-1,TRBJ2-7,CASSLGQTFYEQYF,TGTGCCAGCAGCTTAGGACAGACCTTCTACGAGCAGTACTTC
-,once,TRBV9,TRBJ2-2,CASSVGRNTGELFF,TGTGCCAGCAGCGTAGGCAGAAACACCGGGGAGCTGTTTTTT
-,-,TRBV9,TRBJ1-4,CASSVGGSTEKLFF,TGTGCCAGCAGCGTAGGCGGTAGTACAGAAAAACTGTTTTTT
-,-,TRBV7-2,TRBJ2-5,CASSLGYGGQVETQYF,TGTGCCAGCAGCTTAGGTTACGGGGGGCAGGTAGAGACCCAGTACTTC
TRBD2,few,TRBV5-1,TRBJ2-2,CASSFYTSGDMNTGELFF,TGCGCCAGCAGCTTTTATACTAGCGGCGACATGAACACCGGGGAGCTGTTTTTT
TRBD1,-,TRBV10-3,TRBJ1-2,CAIKWDRGSGYTF,TGTGCCATCAAATGGGACAGGGGAAGCGGCTACACCTTC
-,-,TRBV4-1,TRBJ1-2,CASSQDSGTPYGYTF,TGCGCCAGCAGCCAAGACTCCGGGACCCCCTATGGCTACACCTTC
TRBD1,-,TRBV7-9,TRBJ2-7,CASSLGTERGHEQYF,TGTGCCAGCAGCCTAGGGACAGAGAGGGGCCACGAGCAGTACTTC
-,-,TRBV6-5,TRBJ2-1,CASSLGISSYEQFF,TGTGCCAGCAGTCTCGGCATTAGCTCGTATGAGCAGTTCTTC
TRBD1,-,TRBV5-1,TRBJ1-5,CASSTGQGDQPQHF,TGCGCCAGCAGCACGGGACAGGGGGATCAGCCCCAGCATTTT
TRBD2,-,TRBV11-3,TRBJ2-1,CASSSTLADNEQFF,TGTGCCAGCAGCTCCACACTAGCGGACAATGAGCAGTTCTTC
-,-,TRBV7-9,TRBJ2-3,CASSLAVDPVGDTQYF,TGTGCCAGCAGCTTAGCAGTGGACCCGGTAGGGGATACGCAGTATTTT
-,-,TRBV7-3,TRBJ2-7,CASSPDREAEQYF,TGTGCCAGCAGTCCCGACAGGGAGGCCGAGCAGTACTTC
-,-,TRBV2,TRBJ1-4,CASTTSTNEKLFF,TGTGCCAGTACCACGTCAACTAATGAAAAACTGTTTTTT
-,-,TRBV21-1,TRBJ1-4,CASSRIGPSGNEKLFF,TGTGCCAGCAGCAGAATTGGGCCCAGCGGTAATGAAAAACTGTTTTTT
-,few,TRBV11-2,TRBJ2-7,CASSSSRGEQYF,TGTGCCAGCAGCTCCTCCAGGGGCGAGCAGTACTTC
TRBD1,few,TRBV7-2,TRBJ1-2,CASSLGTGVSYTF,TGTGCCAGCAGCTTAGGGACAGGGGTGAGCTACACCTTC
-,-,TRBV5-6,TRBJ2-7,CASSSRPSSYEQYF,TGTGCCAGCAGCTCGCGCCCTAGCTCCTACGAGCAGTACTTC
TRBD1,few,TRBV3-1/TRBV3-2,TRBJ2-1,CASSQVGQGSYNEQFF,TGTGCCAGCAGCCAGGTGGGACAGGGTTCCTACAATGAGCAGTTCTTC